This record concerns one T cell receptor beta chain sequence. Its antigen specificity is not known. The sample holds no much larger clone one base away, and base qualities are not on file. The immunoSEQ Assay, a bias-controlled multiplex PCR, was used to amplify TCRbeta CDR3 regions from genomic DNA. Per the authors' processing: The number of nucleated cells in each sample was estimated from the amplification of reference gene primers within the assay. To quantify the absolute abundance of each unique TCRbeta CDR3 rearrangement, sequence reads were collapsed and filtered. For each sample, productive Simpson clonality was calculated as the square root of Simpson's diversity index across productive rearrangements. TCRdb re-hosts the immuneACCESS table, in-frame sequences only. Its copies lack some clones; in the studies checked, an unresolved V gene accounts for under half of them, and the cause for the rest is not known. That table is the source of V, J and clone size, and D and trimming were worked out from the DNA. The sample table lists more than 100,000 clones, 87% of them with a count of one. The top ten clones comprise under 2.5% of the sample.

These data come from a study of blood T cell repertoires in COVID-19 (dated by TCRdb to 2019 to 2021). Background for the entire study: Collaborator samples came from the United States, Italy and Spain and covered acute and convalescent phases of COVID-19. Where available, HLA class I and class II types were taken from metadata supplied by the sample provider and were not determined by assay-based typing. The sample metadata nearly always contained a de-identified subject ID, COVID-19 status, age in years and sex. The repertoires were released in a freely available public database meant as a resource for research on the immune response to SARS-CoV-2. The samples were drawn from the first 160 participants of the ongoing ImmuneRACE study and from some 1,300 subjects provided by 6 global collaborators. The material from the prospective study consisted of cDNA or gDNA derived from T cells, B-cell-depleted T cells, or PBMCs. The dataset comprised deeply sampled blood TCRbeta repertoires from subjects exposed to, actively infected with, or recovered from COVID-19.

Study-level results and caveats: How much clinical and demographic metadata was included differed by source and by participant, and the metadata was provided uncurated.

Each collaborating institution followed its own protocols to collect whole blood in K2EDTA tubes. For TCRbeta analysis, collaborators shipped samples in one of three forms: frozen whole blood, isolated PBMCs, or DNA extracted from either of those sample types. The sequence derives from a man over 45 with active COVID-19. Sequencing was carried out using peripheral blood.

The CDR3 here reads CASSPRQSEVSTEAFF. The nucleotides read TGTGCCAGCAGCCCCCGCCAAAGTGAGGTGAGCACTGAAGCTTTCTTT. Recombination joined TRBV3-1 (or the pseudogene TRBV3-2) with TRBJ1-1; no D gene is confidently identified. V loses 4 bases, J loses 4 bases, and the germline ends lie 19 bases apart. In the germline V gene (reference sequence), CDR1 corresponds to LGHDT and CDR2 to YNNKEL. From cysteine to phenylalanine, the CDR3 is 16 amino acids long. The CDR3 DNA has 48 bases and is translated from base 1.